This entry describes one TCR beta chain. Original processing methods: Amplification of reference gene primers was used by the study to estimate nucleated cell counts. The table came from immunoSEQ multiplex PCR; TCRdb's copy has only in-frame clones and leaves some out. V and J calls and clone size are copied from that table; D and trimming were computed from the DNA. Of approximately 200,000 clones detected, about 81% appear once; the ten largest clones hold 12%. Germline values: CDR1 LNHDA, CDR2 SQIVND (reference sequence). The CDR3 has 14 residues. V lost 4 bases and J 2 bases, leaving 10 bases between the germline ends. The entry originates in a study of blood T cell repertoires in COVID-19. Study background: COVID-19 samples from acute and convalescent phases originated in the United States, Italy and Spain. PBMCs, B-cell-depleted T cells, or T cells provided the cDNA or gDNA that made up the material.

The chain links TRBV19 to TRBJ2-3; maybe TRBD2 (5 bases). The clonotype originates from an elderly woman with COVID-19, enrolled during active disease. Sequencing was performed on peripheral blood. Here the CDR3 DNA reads TGTGCCAGTAGTAAGCGGACTTCCACAGATACGCAGTATTTT. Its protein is CASSKRTSTDTQYF.